The 26 T cell receptor beta chains presented below share a single source sample, sequenced in a study of T cells expressing NK-cell markers. For each CDR3 protein, TCRdb gives one entry from its re-call of the 5' RACE reads, without DNA. This sample lists over 200,000 distinct CDR3 sequences; its ten largest clones have 0.39%. Sequenced input: blood T cells: a sorted CD56 or NKG2C T cell subset, CD4+ or CD8+ T cells, or bulk PBMC T cells (not recorded which). The source of these receptors is a man aged 18 to 29 in good health.

The V gene is TRBV6-5, the J gene TRBJ1-2; TCRdb calls TRBD1, which cannot be checked without DNA. Germline values: CDR1 MNHEY, CDR2 SVGAGI. This CDR3 region has 15 residues. The CDR3 sequence is CASRYRGTTNYGYTF.

CDR3 in amino acids: CASTPGGGRYSPLHF. The chain recombines TRBV12-3 or TRBV12-4 with TRBJ1-6; TCRdb picks TRBD1, but there is no DNA to check that call. This CDR3 is built from 15 residues.

The chain has TRBV27 and TRBJ2-2; TCRdb's D gene call, TRBD2, goes unchecked for lack of DNA. CDR1 and CDR2 (germline): MNHEY, SMNVEV (reference sequence). The CDR3 has 15 residues. CDR3: CASRVAGGATGELFF.

The chain combines TRBV5-1 with TRBJ1-1. The CDR3 is made up of 16 amino acids. Per germline, CDR1 SGHRS and CDR2 YFSETQ. CDR3 loop: CASKGLGGDRNTEAFF. The complete variable domain, with remaining parts taken from reference TRBV5-1 and TRBJ1-1, reads KAGVTQTPRYLIKTRGQQVTLSCSPISGHRSVSWYQQTPGQGLQFLFEYFSETQRNKGNFPGRFSGRQFSNSRSEMNVSTLELGDSALYLCASKGLGGDRNTEAFFGQGTRLTVV.

This chain joins TRBV5-1 and TRBJ2-3; no DNA is available, so the TRBD2 call from TCRdb remains unchecked. This CDR3 spans 14 amino acids. Germline V gives CDR1 SGHRS, CDR2 YFSETQ. The CDR3 reads CASSIPSGSDTQYF.

CDR3 in amino acids: CASSQTPGGSGYTF. The V and J genes are TRBV4-2 and TRBJ1-2; TCRdb designates TRBD1, a call that cannot be tested without DNA. The CDR3 is 14 residues long. The germline gives CDR1 LGHNA, CDR2 YNFKEQ.

The rearrangement links TRBV20-1 to TRBJ1-6; checking the TCRdb D call of TRBD1 is not possible without DNA. The CDR3 loop spans 15 amino acids. Germline values: CDR1 DFQATT, CDR2 SNEGSKA (reference sequence). The CDR3 sequence is CSARTDSSYNSPLHF.

CDR3 amino acids: CASSQATSGHYEQYF. This chain links TRBV6-1 with TRBJ2-7; TCRdb's D gene call, TRBD2, goes unchecked for lack of DNA. The CDR3 length is 15 residues. Germline V gene data show CDR1 as MNHNS and CDR2 as SASEGT.

The CDR3 sequence: CASSAIGVSAEQFF. The chain is built from TRBV6-1 and TRBJ2-1; TCRdb's D call, TRBD1, is unchecked because there is no DNA. The CDR3 totals 14 residues. Looked up from germline, CDR1 is MNHNS and CDR2 is SASEGT.

The rearrangement joins TRBV7-2 to TRBJ2-7; the TCRdb call, TRBD1, lacks DNA for checking. This CDR3 spans 15 amino acids. The germline V gene encodes CDR1 SGHTA and CDR2 FQGNSA. The CDR3 loop reads CASSLYSDRAYEQYF.

The V gene is TRBV6-1, the J gene TRBJ2-5; without DNA, the TCRdb call of TRBD1 cannot be checked. From germline, CDR1 is MNHNS and CDR2 SASEGT. The CDR3 covers 13 residues. CDR3 protein: CASTSTGQETQYF.

This chain links TRBV29-1 with TRBJ2-2; absent DNA, TCRdb's TRBD1 call cannot be checked. The CDR3 loop spans 14 amino acids. The germline gives CDR1 SQVTM, CDR2 ANQGSEA. The CDR3 loop is CSAQGYMNTGELFF.

The chain recombines TRBV20-1 with TRBJ2-3. Germline CDR1 reads DFQATT; CDR2 reads SNEGSKA (reference sequence). The CDR3 consists of 15 residues. This CDR3 reads CSARDTVGRADTQYF.

The chain couples TRBV11-2 to TRBJ2-7. This CDR3 spans 12 amino acids. Germline V gene lookup returns CDR1 SGHAT and CDR2 FQNNGV. The CDR3 sequence: CASSPDLGEQYF.

The genes are TRBV12-3 or TRBV12-4 and TRBJ1-4. The CDR3 contains 15 residues. CDR3 region: CASSLLGTTNEKLFF.

The genes are TRBV12-3 or TRBV12-4 and TRBJ1-5. The CDR3 extends over 14 amino acids. The CDR3: CASSPTDRNQPQHF.

V gene TRBV5-1 combines with J gene TRBJ2-3; TCRdb reports TRBD2, a call that lacks DNA to check it against. Germline loops: CDR1 SGHRS, CDR2 YFSETQ. The CDR3 has 16 amino acids. CDR3 loop: CASSLGGGLSPDTQYF.

CDR3 region: CASSQGGQGKADTQYF. The V call is TRBV4-2, the J call TRBJ2-3; there is no DNA to check the TCRdb D call of TRBD1. The CDR3 extends over 16 amino acids. Germline values: CDR1 LGHNA, CDR2 YNFKEQ.

V usage is TRBV5-1 and J usage is TRBJ2-6. CDR3 length: 15 amino acids. Germline CDR1 is SGHRS and CDR2 is YFSETQ. The CDR3 spells CASSLRTSGANVLTF.

V and J are TRBV5-1 and TRBJ2-5. The V gene's germline CDR1 is SGHRS and CDR2 YFSETQ. This CDR3 has 13 residues. CDR3 amino acids: CASSIGNRETQYF.

This sequence joins TRBV5-4 and TRBJ2-4; TCRdb outputs TRBD1, but without DNA this stays unchecked. The CDR3 consists of 16 residues. CDR1 SGHNT and CDR2 YYREEE come from the germline V gene (reference sequence). The CDR3 region is CASSLVGGLAKNIQYF.

The chain has TRBV25-1 and TRBJ2-3; TCRdb calls TRBD2, which cannot be checked without DNA. This CDR3 comprises 18 residues. Germline V gene sequence: CDR1 MGHDK, CDR2 SYGVNS. The CDR3 sequence: CASSELSSGRAGTDTQYF.

This CDR3 reads CASSPRTSSGGFF. The rearrangement uses TRBV5-1 and TRBJ2-1; TCRdb names TRBD2, which stays unverified in the absence of DNA. CDR1 and CDR2 (germline): SGHRS, YFSETQ. The CDR3 runs to 13 residues.

V usage is TRBV29-1 and J usage is TRBJ2-1; the D call of TRBD2 rests on TCRdb alone, since no DNA is present to check it. The CDR3 is 13 amino acids. CDR1 SQVTM and CDR2 ANQGSEA come from the germline V gene. The CDR3 region is CSVEGRAVNEQFF.

J is TRBJ2-5 and V is TRBV28; the D gene TCRdb calls, TRBD1, cannot be checked with no DNA. The CDR3 extends over 14 amino acids. Germline V lookup: CDR1 MDHEN, CDR2 SYDVKM. CDR3 sequence: CASSTRTVQETQYF. Full variable domain (missing parts from reference TRBV28 and TRBJ2-5): DVKVTQSSRYLVKRTGEKVFLECVQDMDHENMFWYRQDPGLGLRLIYFSYDVKMKEKGDIPEGYSVSREKKERFSLILESASTNQTSMYLCASSTRTVQETQYFGPGTRLLVL.

The chain combines TRBV29-1 with TRBJ1-6; the TCRdb D gene call, TRBD1, has no DNA to confirm it. The CDR3 covers 15 residues. The germline V gene has CDR1 SQVTM and CDR2 ANQGSEA. The chain's CDR3 is CSVSLGTGVNSPLHF. The full variable domain, with the rest looked up from reference TRBV29-1 and TRBJ1-6, is SAVISQKPSRDICQRGTSLTIQCQVDSQVTMMFWYRQQPGQSLTLIATANQGSEATYESGFVIDKFPISRPNLTFSTLTVSNMSPEDSSIYLCSVSLGTGVNSPLHFGNGTRLTVT.